This T cell receptor (beta chain) comes out of a study of T cell responses to AZD1222 COVID-19 vaccine. The overall study: Investigators merged groups given second doses at roughly 4 or roughly 12 weeks. Overall study findings and caveats: Vaccination with two AZD1222 doses was followed by a rise in Spike-specific TCR breadth and depth. Donors, mostly white British, included more females; clonal diversity was possibly underestimated. Targeting of unmutated variant regions was reportedly seen in nearly half of spike-specific TCRs.

The repertoire was sequenced with immunoSEQ multiplex PCR; TCRdb's copy has only in-frame clones and lacks some. The data contain tens of thousands of clones, 92% of them singletons. Germline loops: CDR1 MDHEN, CDR2 SYDVKM. This CDR3 has 15 amino acids. V lost 8 bases, J lost 4 bases, and 20 bases lay in between. About this clone itself: The antigen is undetermined.

The rearrangement joins TRBV28 to TRBJ1-1; possible D gene TRBD1, 5 bases. This clonotype was sampled from an adult in good health. The input for sequencing was peripheral blood, taken on day 0 of AZD1222 vaccination. The CDR3 here is CASPGRGGKGTEAFF. CDR3 nucleotide sequence: TGTGCCAGCCCAGGGCGGGGAGGGAAAGGCACTGAAGCTTTCTTT.